The following is a T cell receptor (beta chain) sequence with its context. Its antigen is currently unknown. Only in-frame clones appear in the TCRdb table, and some are missing; sequencing was by immunoSEQ multiplex PCR. The sample includes roughly 150,000 clones, roughly 93% seen only once; the top ten take 5% to 6.5%. This entry comes from a study of T cell responses to AZD1222 COVID-19 vaccine. Findings and caveats of the study: Clonal diversity was possibly underestimated; the donors were predominantly white British and more often female. Receipt of two AZD1222 doses was followed by a rise in Spike-specific TCR breadth and depth.

V dropped 5 bases and J dropped 2; count of bases not matched to a gene: 16. The length of the CDR3 is 18 residues. Germline V gives CDR1 LNHNV, CDR2 YYDKDF (reference sequence). This chain uses TRBV15 with TRBJ2-7, with 9 nucleotides matching TRBD2. This TCR derives from an adult in good health. Sequences were derived from peripheral blood, sampled on day 0 of AZD1222 vaccination. CDR3 sequence (DNA): TGTGCCACCAGCCGCCAGGGGGGTAGCGGGAGAACAACCTACGAGCAGTACTTC. Residues: CATSRQGGSGRTTYEQYF.